A single sample is the source of the 14 T cell receptor beta chains below, sequenced in a study of regulatory T cells in long-lasting Graves disease. The authors built TCR beta libraries using iRepertoire HTBI primers and Arm-PCR of CDR3 regions. TCRdb re-called the multiplex PCR reads through MiXCR, storing one row per CDR3 protein. Among a few hundred thousand distinct CDR3 sequences, 21% were seen once, and the ten largest hold about 13%. This sample's time point: persistent/refractory GD, antithyroid drugs over 5 years with positive TRAb. The TCR library was made from RNA that had been extracted from PBMCs in TRIzol. The material was peripheral blood mononuclear cells (PBMCs), obtained when the disease was refractory, from a patient treated with antithyroid drugs. The receptor set was obtained from a female donor with Graves disease.

This chain links TRBV5-1 with TRBJ1-2; a weak D match, TRBD1 (5 bases). The CDR3 is 14 residues long. Germline values: CDR1 SGHRS, CDR2 YFSETQ. With 0 bases removed from V and 2 bases from J, the gap between germline ends came to 8 bases. The CDR3 DNA reads TGCGCCAGCAGCTTGGAAGGGGAGAACTATGGCTACACCTTC. Its translation: CASSLEGENYGYTF.

This clonotype appeared many times. V and J are TRBV15 and TRBJ2-7; 11 bases line up with TRBD1. J gave up 0 bases and V 6 bases, and 4 bases lay outside the gene matches. CDR1 and CDR2 (germline): LNHNV, YYDKDF (reference sequence). The CDR3 runs to 15 residues. In nucleotides, the CDR3 is TGTGCCACCAGTCACGGGACAGGGGGCTCCTACGAGCAGTACTTC. Amino acid sequence: CATSHGTGGSYEQYF.

The chain recombines TRBV27 with TRBJ2-7; D unclear. There are 14 residues in the CDR3. Between the trimmed V and J ends, which lost 8 bases and 2 bases, there was a span of 16 bases. The germline V gene has CDR1 MNHEY and CDR2 SMNVEV (reference sequence). The CDR3 is CASALGRETYEQYF. The DNA for the CDR3 is TGTGCCAGCGCCTTAGGACGCGAGACCTACGAGCAGTACTTC.

The V call is TRBV5-1, the J call TRBJ2-7, with D possibly TRBD2 on 6 matching bases. Trimming pared 0 bases from V and 2 bases from J, leaving 12 bases between. Germline CDR1 is SGHRS and CDR2 is YFSETQ. The CDR3 contains 15 residues. The CDR3 DNA follows: TGCGCCAGCAGCTTGGGGCGGGAACGGACCTACGAGCAGTACTTC. As protein: CASSLGRERTYEQYF.

In the case of this clonotype: A much bigger clone sits one base away, suggesting this may be a read error. This chain's CDR3 is CASSPNGIGGENIQYF. CDR3 DNA sequence: TGTGCCAGCTCACCAAACGGGATCGGGGGCGAAAACATTCAGTACTTC. The genes are TRBV2 and TRBJ2-4; TRBD1 or TRBD2 may be the D gene (6 bases each). CDR3 size: 16 residues. Trimming cost V 8 bases and J 5 bases, with 22 bases left between them. Looked up from germline, CDR1 is SNHLY and CDR2 is FYNNEI.

There are many counts of this clonotype. This chain joins TRBV28 and TRBJ1-5; D possibly corresponds to TRBD1 (5 bases). Germline CDR1 is MDHEN and CDR2 is SYDVKM. The V gene lost 9 bases and the J gene lost 4 bases, with 7 bases spanning the gap. The length of the CDR3 is 11 residues. In nucleotides, the CDR3 is TGTGCCAGTTCAGGGAATCAGCCCCAGCATTTT. It encodes CASSGNQPQHF.

In this sample, this clonotype turned up many times. V usage is TRBV10-3 and J usage is TRBJ2-6; D not resolved. The length of the CDR3 is 12 residues. Trimming took off 6 bases at V and 9 bases at J, with 9 bases between the two ends. The germline V gene encodes CDR1 ENHRY and CDR2 SYGVKD. This chain's CDR3 is CAISATDNVLTF. CDR3 sequence (DNA): TGTGCCATCAGCGCCACTGACAACGTCCTGACTTTC.

This clonotype was recorded a few times. The chain couples TRBV7-6 to TRBJ2-7; D unclear. The germline V gene encodes CDR1 SGHVS and CDR2 FNYEAQ. This CDR3 is built from 13 residues. Trimming stripped 5 bases from V and 4 bases from J, with 12 bases between. The CDR3 DNA is TGTGCCAGCAGCCGGACGCAGGTATACGAGCAGTACTTC. Its protein product is CASSRTQVYEQYF.

This clonotype came up many times. This chain uses TRBV27 with TRBJ2-2; 7 bases align to TRBD2. Germline loops: CDR1 MNHEY, CDR2 SMNVEV (reference sequence). V gave up 6 bases and J gave up 8 bases; unmatched junction bases: 6. The CDR3 length is 13 residues. This CDR3 is CASRRGSGGELFF. The CDR3 region has the DNA TGTGCCAGCAGGCGCGGGAGCGGGGGGGAGCTGTTTTTT.

This clonotype was observed at least ten times. The rearrangement uses TRBV6-5 and TRBJ2-6, with 9 bases aligning to TRBD2. CDR3 length: 17 amino acids. In germline, CDR1 is MNHEY, CDR2 SVGAGI. The J segment lost 4 bases and the V segment lost 4 bases, leaving 8 bases of the junction unmatched. Here the CDR3 DNA reads TGTGCCAGCAGTTCTAGCGGGACCTCTTCCGGGGCCAACGTCCTGACTTTC. It specifies CASSSSGTSSGANVLTF.

The chain carries TRBV7-8 and TRBJ2-7, with a weak D call TRBD2 (6 bases). Germline assignment: CDR1 SGHVS and CDR2 FQNEAQ. V was shortened by 7 bases and J by 1 base, with 17 bases between the two germline ends. This CDR3 spans 15 amino acids. The CDR3 loop is CASIPAGIESYEQYF. CDR3 coding DNA: TGTGCCAGCATCCCAGCGGGTATTGAATCCTACGAGCAGTACTTC. The full variable domain, rest sourced from reference TRBV7-8 and TRBJ2-7, is GAGVSQSPRYKVAKRGQDVALRCDPISGHVSLFWYQQALGQGPEFLTYFQNEAQLDKSGLPSDRFFAERPEGSVSTLKIQRTQQEDSAVYLCASIPAGIESYEQYFGPGTRLTVT.

On this clonotype itself: A read error is the likely source, as a far larger clone sits one nucleotide away. The chain uses TRBV6-1 and TRBJ2-6; the D is unclear. Germline V gene data show CDR1 as MNHNS and CDR2 as SASEGT. This CDR3 has 13 residues. Trimming removed 4 bases from V and 4 bases from J, with 5 bases in between. The CDR3 region is CASSGQGANVLTF. The CDR3 DNA reads as TGTGCCAGCAGTGGTCAGGGGGCCAACGTCCTGACTTTC.

The DNA of the CDR3 is TGCAGTGCTCCGCGGGCAGACGGTTTCTATGGCTACACCTTC. It specifies CSAPRADGFYGYTF. V and J are TRBV20-1 and TRBJ1-2; D unclear. Germline V gives CDR1 DFQATT, CDR2 SNEGSKA (reference sequence). The V and J ends lost 5 bases and 4 bases respectively, with 17 bases between them. This CDR3 is 14 amino acids long.

The sample holds a few counts of this clonotype. The V gene is TRBV20-1, the J gene TRBJ2-7, with D hard to call. This CDR3 has 17 amino acids. CDR1 DFQATT and CDR2 SNEGSKA come from the germline V gene (reference sequence). Trimming removed 0 bases at V and 4 bases at J, with 22 bases between. In DNA form, the CDR3 reads TGCAGTGCTAGAGATCCCGGTACCCAACCCGTGACTTACGAGCAGTACTTC. Translating gives CSARDPGTQPVTYEQYF.